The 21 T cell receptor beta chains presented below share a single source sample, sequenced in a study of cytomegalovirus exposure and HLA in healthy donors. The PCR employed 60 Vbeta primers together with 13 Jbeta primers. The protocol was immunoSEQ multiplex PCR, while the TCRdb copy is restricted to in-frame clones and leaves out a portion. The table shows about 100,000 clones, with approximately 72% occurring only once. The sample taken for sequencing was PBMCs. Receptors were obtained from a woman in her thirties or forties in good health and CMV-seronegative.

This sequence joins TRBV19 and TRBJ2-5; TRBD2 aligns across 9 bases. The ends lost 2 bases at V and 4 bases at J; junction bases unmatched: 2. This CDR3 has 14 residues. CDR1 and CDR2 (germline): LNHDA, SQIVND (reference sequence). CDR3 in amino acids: CASSIRAGGETQYF. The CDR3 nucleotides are TGTGCCAGTAGTATACGAGCGGGAGGAGAGACCCAGTACTTC.

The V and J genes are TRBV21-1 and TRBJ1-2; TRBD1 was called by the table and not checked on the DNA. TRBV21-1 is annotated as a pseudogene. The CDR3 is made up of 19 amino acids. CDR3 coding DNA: TGTGCCAGCAGCAAACGGTCGGGACAGGTCTCAGACCCCCTCAATGGCTACACCTTC. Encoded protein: CASSKRSGQVSDPLNGYTF.

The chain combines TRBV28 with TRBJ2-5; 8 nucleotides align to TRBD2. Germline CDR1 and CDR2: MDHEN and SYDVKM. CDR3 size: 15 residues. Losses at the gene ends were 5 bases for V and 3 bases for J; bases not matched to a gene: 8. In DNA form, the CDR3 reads TGTGCCAGCAGTCTCGGGGGGGAGGGTGAAGAGACCCAGTACTTC. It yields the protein CASSLGGEGEETQYF.

The DNA for the CDR3 is TGTGCCAGTAGTATGGGTATAGCGGGAGGAAACAATGAGCAGTTCTTC. It encodes CASSMGIAGGNNEQFF. This sequence joins TRBV19 and TRBJ2-1; 10 bases agree with TRBD2. CDR1 is LNHDA and CDR2 is SQIVND in the germline V gene (reference sequence). This CDR3 is built from 16 residues. The trim removed 3 bases at V and 5 bases at J, leaving 7 bases unmatched.

CDR3 sequence reads: CASSLDYLYNEQFF. The CDR3 coding sequence is TGCGCCAGCAGCTTGGACTACCTCTACAATGAGCAGTTCTTC. The gene calls are TRBV5-1 and TRBJ2-1, with D unresolved. The CDR3 consists of 14 residues. Germline V gives CDR1 SGHRS, CDR2 YFSETQ. The V end lost 0 bases, the J end lost 3 bases, and 7 bases lay between the germline ends.

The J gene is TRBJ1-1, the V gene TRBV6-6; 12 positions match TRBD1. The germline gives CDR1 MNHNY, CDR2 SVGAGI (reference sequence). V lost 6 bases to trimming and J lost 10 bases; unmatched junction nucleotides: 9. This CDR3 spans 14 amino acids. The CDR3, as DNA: TGTGCCAGCAGAACTGGGGACAGGGGGCGCCGAGCTTTCTTT. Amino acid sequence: CASRTGDRGRRAFF.

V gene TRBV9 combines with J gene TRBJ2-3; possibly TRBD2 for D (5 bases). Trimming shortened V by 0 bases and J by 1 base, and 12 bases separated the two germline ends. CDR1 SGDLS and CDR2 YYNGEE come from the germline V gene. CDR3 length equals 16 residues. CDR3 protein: CASSVDNSDRTDTQYF. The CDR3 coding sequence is TGTGCCAGCAGCGTAGATAATAGCGACCGCACAGATACGCAGTATTTT.

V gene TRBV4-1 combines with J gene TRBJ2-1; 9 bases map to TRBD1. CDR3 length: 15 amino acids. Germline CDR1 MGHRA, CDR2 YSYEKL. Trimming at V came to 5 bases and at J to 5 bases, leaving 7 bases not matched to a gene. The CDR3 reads CASSGTGTGNNEQFF. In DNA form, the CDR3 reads TGCGCCAGCAGCGGAACCGGGACAGGGAACAATGAGCAGTTCTTC.

This CDR3 is CASTMDRGRGSPLHF. CDR3 nucleotide sequence: TGTGCCAGCACCATGGACAGGGGAAGGGGTTCACCCCTCCACTTT. The chain combines TRBV6-1 with TRBJ1-6; 9 bases are a match to TRBD1. Per germline, CDR1 MNHNS and CDR2 SASEGT. V gave up 7 bases and J gave up 9 bases; unmatched junction bases: 10. This CDR3 spans 15 amino acids.

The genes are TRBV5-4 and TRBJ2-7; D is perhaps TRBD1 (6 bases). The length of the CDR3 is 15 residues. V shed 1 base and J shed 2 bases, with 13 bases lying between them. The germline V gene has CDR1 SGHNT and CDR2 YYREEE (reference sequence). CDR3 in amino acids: CASSLTSGTTYEQYF. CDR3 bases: TGTGCCAGCAGCTTGACCTCCGGGACAACCTACGAGCAGTACTTC.

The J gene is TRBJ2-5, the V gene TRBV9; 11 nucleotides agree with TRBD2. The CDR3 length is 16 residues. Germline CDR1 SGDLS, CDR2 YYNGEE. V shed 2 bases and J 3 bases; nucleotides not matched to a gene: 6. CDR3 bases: TGTGCCAGCAGCGTTTTCCTTAGCGGGGGGGAAGAGACCCAGTACTTC. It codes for CASSVFLSGGEETQYF.

CDR3 DNA: TGTGCCAGCAGGGAGACAGGGGGACAAGAAAAACTGTTTTTT. This encodes CASRETGGQEKLFF. V and J are TRBV2 and TRBJ1-4, with 9 bases aligning to TRBD1. CDR1 and CDR2 (germline): SNHLY, FYNNEI. CDR3 size: 14 residues. V lost 6 bases, J lost 8 bases, and 7 bases stayed unmatched.

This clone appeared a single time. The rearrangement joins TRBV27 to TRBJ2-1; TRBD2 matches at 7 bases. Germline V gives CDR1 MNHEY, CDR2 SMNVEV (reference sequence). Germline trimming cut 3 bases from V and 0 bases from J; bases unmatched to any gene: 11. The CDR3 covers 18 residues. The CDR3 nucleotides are TGTGCCAGCAGTTTTGGGGGGGGGTCCCAAAGCTCCTACAATGAGCAGTTCTTC. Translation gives CASSFGGGSQSSYNEQFF.

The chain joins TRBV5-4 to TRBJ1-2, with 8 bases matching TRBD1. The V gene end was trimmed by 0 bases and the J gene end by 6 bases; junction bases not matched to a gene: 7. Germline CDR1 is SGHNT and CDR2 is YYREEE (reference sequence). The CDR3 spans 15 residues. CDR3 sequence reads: CASSLDFNRGDGYTF. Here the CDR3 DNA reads TGTGCCAGCAGCTTGGACTTTAACAGGGGGGATGGCTACACCTTC. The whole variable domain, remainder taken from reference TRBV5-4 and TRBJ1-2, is ETGVTQSPTHLIKTRGQQVTLRCSSQSGHNTVSWYQQALGQGPQFIFQYYREEENGRGNFPPRFSGLQFPNYSSELNVNALELDDSALYLCASSLDFNRGDGYTFGSGTRLTVV.

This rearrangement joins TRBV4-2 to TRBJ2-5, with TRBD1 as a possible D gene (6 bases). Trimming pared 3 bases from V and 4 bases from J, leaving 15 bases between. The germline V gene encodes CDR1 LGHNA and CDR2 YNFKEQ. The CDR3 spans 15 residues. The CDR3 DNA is TGTGCCAGCAGCCAGGGTGGGGGCGGATCAGAGACCCAGTACTTC. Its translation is CASSQGGGGSETQYF.

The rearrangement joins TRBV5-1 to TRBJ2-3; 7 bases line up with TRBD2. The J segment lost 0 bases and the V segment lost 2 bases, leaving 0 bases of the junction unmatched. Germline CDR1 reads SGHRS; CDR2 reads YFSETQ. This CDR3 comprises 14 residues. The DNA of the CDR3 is TGCGCCAGCAGCTTTAGCGGGAGCACAGATACGCAGTATTTT. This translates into CASSFSGSTDTQYF.

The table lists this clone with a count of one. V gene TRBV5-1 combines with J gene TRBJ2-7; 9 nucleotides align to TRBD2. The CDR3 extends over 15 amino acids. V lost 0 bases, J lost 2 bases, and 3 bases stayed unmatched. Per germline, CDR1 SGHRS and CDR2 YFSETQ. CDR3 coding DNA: TGCGCCAGCAGCTTGGCCCTAGCGGGGACCTACGAGCAGTACTTC. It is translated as CASSLALAGTYEQYF.

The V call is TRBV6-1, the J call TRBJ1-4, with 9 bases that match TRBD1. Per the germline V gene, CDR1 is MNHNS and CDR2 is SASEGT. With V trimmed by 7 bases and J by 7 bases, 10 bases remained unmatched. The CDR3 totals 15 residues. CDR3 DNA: TGTGCCAGCACTTCGGACAGGGGAAATAGTGAAAAACTGTTTTTT. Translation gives CASTSDRGNSEKLFF.

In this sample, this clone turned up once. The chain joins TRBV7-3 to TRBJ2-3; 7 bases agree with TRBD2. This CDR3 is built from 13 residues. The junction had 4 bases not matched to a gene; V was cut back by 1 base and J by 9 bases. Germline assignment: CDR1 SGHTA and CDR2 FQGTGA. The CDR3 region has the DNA TGTGCCAGCAGCTTAAAGAGGGAGGGAACGCAGTATTTT. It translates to CASSLKREGTQYF.

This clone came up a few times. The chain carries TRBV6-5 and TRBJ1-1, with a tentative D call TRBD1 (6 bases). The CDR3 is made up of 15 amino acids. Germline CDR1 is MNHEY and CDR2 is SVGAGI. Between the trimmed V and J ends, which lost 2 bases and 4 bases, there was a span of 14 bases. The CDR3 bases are TGTGCCAGCAGTTACCCTTTGGGGGCAGGCACTGAAGCTTTCTTT. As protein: CASSYPLGAGTEAFF.

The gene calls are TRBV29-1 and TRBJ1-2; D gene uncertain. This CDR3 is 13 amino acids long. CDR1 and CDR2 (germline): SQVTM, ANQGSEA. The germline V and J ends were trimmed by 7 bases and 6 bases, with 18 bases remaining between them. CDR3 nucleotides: TGCAGCGCCCTCACCGTTAGGGAGGATGGCTACACCTTC. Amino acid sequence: CSALTVREDGYTF.